This T cell receptor (beta chain) is drawn from a study of T cells in Graves' hyperthyroidism and ophthalmopathy. Turning to the study itself: Peripheral blood samples were taken at initial diagnosis, prior to any treatment.

Patients aged 18 to 65 had newly diagnosed hyperthyroidism lasting under 2 months. Findings of the study overall: In validation, the model predicted ophthalmopathy. These predictions came a median roughly 7.1 months before onset.

Trimming stripped 3 bases from V and 4 bases from J, with 25 bases between. CDR3 length equals 19 residues. This clonotype was counted only a few times. What it recognizes is unknown. Researchers amplified the TCR beta CDR3 regions from RNA transcripts. Carried out on the TCR CDR3, a first-round RT-PCR used the HTBI primer set. TCRdb processed the multiplex PCR reads anew with MiXCR; each CDR3 protein has one entry. The sample lists some 550,000 distinct CDR3 sequences, less than 25% occurring once. The chain combines TRBV12-3 or TRBV12-4 with TRBJ1-5; possibly TRBD1 for D (5 bases). The sample comprised blood. The clonotype comes from a man between 18 and 29 years old with Graves' hyperthyroidism. CDR3 bases: TGTGCCAGCAGTTTCGTGGGGGTTCCGACCAGGGTGGGGAATCAGCCCCAGCATTTT. It yields the protein CASSFVGVPTRVGNQPQHF.